What follows is one TCR beta chain and its context. Only a few counts were recorded for this clone. Its antigen is not yet known. No much larger clone exists at a distance of one base, and base qualities are not known. At one collaborating source in Seattle, patients were enrolled during active infection and were followed longitudinally through the course of disease. The collaborating institutions used their own protocols to collect whole blood in K2EDTA tubes. For TCRbeta analysis, collaborators shipped samples in one of three forms: frozen whole blood, isolated PBMCs, or DNA extracted from either of those sample types. TCRbeta CDR3 regions were amplified from genomic DNA by means of the immunoSEQ Assay, a bias-controlled multiplex PCR. As for the authors' bioinformatics: Nucleated cell counts per sample were estimated from amplification of reference gene primers within the assay. Sequence reads were collapsed and filtered to measure the absolute abundance of every unique TCRbeta CDR3 rearrangement. For each sample, productive Simpson clonality was calculated by taking the square root of Simpson's diversity index across productive rearrangements. This is the immuneACCESS table as TCRdb keeps it, with only in-frame sequences that have V and J called. A part of the clones is gone; compared with another copy, unresolved V genes explain less than half, and the rest is unexplained. Clonal size and the V and J genes are those of that table, whereas D and trimming came from the DNA. The sample table lists 55,000 to 65,000 clones, approximately 75% of them with a count of one. The ten largest clones add up to 30% to 40% of the sample.

These data belong to a study of blood T cell repertoires in COVID-19 (dated by TCRdb to 2018 to 2020). In the study overall: Samples covering the acute and convalescent phases of COVID-19 were provided by collaborators in the United States, Italy and Spain. The prospective study material was composed of cDNA or gDNA derived from T cells, B-cell-depleted T cells, or PBMCs. Deeply sampled blood TCRbeta repertoires from subjects exposed to, actively infected with, or recovered from COVID-19 were included in the dataset. The repertoires were made available in a free public database intended to serve as a resource for research on the immune response to SARS-CoV-2. The samples were drawn from two sources: the first 160 participants of the ongoing ImmuneRACE study, and 1,000 to 1,500 subjects contributed by 6 global collaborators. The sample metadata nearly always contained a de-identified subject ID, COVID-19 status, age in years and sex. Where available, HLA class I and class II types were obtained from metadata supplied by the sample provider rather than from assay-based typing. The research as a whole found: How much clinical and demographic metadata was included differed by source and by participant, and the metadata was provided uncurated.

Via the germline V gene (reference sequence), CDR1 is LGHDT and CDR2 YNNKEL. The junction carries 15 bases between V and J, which are trimmed by 7 bases and 5 bases respectively. Including the terminal cysteine and phenylalanine, the CDR3 comprises 15 residues. CDR3 DNA is the only sequence kept; it has 45 bases, read in frame from the first base. Sequenced material: peripheral blood. The rearranged segments are TRBV3-1 (or the pseudogene TRBV3-2) and TRBJ1-6, and perhaps TRBD1 as D gene, on 6 matching bases. The sequence derives from a man aged 60 to 75 with COVID-19, enrolled during active disease. For the CDR3, the sequence is CASTNGGRNNSPLHF. The base sequence is TGTGCCAGCACTAATGGGGGCAGGAATAATTCACCCCTCCACTTT.